A selection of T cell receptor beta chains follows, all from one sample in a study of CD8 T cells in Susac syndrome. MiXCR, applied by TCRdb to the immunoSEQ multiplex PCR reads, yields one record per CDR3 protein. In the table there are roughly 84,000 distinct CDR3 sequences, approximately 96% of which are singletons. What was sequenced was CD8+ T cells from PBMCs. The receptors come from a human donor with Susac syndrome. Each CDR3 is given with its conserved first and last residue. The D gene is left open where the match is weak. The size entry is marked missing in some rows and otherwise reads once, few, many or a size class.

size	V	J	D	DNA	CDR3
NA	TRBV29-1	TRBJ2-1	TRBD1	TGCAGCGTTCCCGGGACAGGGGGCATCAATGAGCAGTTCTTC	CSVPGTGGINEQFF
NA	TRBV29-1	TRBJ1-5	NA	TGCAGCGTTGAATCGGGGGACAATCAGCCCCAGCATTTT	CSVESGDNQPQHF
NA	TRBV16	TRBJ1-5	NA	TGTGCCAGCAGCCAATTTAAGGGGCAGCCCCAGCATTTT	CASSQFKGQPQHF
NA	TRBV7-9	TRBJ2-2	TRBD2	TGTGCCAGCAGCGTGAGCGGGAGGGCCCGAACCGGGGAGCTGTTTTTT	CASSVSGRARTGELFF
NA	TRBV9	TRBJ2-3	TRBD2	TGTGCCAGCAGCGTAGTTGGGGGGGGAGATACGCAGTATTTT	CASSVVGGGDTQYF
NA	TRBV4-1	TRBJ2-5	NA	TGCGCCAGCAGCCCACACAGGGTTTCGGTGGAGACCCAGTACTTC	CASSPHRVSVETQYF
NA	TRBV18	TRBJ2-7	NA	TGTGCCAGCTCACCGCTCTGGGGGGCCTACGAGCAGTACTTC	CASSPLWGAYEQYF
NA	TRBV19	TRBJ2-1	NA	TGTGCCAGTAGTATTAGCCAGCGGGCGGACAATGAGCAGTTCTTC	CASSISQRADNEQFF
once	TRBV27	TRBJ1-5	TRBD1	TGTGCCAGCAGCCAGGTCACCGGGACAGGGTTCTCCCAGCCCCAGCATTTT	CASSQVTGTGFSQPQHF
NA	TRBV20-1	TRBJ2-7	NA	TGCAGTGCTACCAAGGACAGTATCTTCTCCTACGAGCAGTACTTC	CSATKDSIFSYEQYF
NA	TRBV19	TRBJ2-1	TRBD1	TGTGCCTCACAGCAGGGGGCAGGGGGTGAGCAGTTCTTC	CASQQGAGGEQFF
once	TRBV13	TRBJ1-1	NA	TGTGCCAGCAGCTTACGACCAGTCGGCACTGAAGCTTTCTTT	CASSLRPVGTEAFF
NA	TRBV7-2	TRBJ1-1	NA	TGTGCCAGCAGCTTAAACACAGTGAACACTGAAGCTTTCTTT	CASSLNTVNTEAFF
NA	TRBV7-9	TRBJ2-5	NA	TGTGCCAGCAGCTTAGACCGGGACGAGACCCAGTACTTC	CASSLDRDETQYF